This TCR beta chain was sequenced during a study of PD-L1 blockade in urothelial cancer. Study details: Median blood clonality was roughly 0.087, with 80,000 to 100,000 unique TCRs. Study conclusions and caveats: More expansion of tumor-associated blood clones, seen at 3 weeks, marked durable-benefit patients. Below-median pretreatment blood TCR clonality was a predictor of better survival.

The time point was: peripheral blood 6 weeks after treatment start. Comments on this clone: Its matching antigen is unknown.

Clones were read by immunoSEQ multiplex PCR, and TCRdb kept only the in-frame ones, dropping some. The table lists 100,000 to 150,000 clones, about 82% of them singletons. The CDR3 sequence is 14 residues long. Per germline, CDR1 SGHRS and CDR2 YFSETQ. V was trimmed by 5 bases and J by 0 bases, leaving 10 bases between them. This receptor was obtained from a man aged 50 to 60 with urothelial cancer. The chain couples TRBV5-1 to TRBJ2-3; a possible D gene is TRBD2 (6 bases). The sequencing here drew on PBMCs, taken around atezolizumab (anti-PD-L1) treatment. The CDR3 DNA reads as TGCGCCAGCAGGAGCGGGCCGAGCACAGATACGCAGTATTTT. Its protein is CASRSGPSTDTQYF. Drawing the rest from reference TRBV5-1 and TRBJ2-3, the complete variable domain is KAGVTQTPRYLIKTRGQQVTLSCSPISGHRSVSWYQQTPGQGLQFLFEYFSETQRNKGNFPGRFSGRQFSNSRSEMNVSTLELGDSALYLCASRSGPSTDTQYFGPGTRLTVL.